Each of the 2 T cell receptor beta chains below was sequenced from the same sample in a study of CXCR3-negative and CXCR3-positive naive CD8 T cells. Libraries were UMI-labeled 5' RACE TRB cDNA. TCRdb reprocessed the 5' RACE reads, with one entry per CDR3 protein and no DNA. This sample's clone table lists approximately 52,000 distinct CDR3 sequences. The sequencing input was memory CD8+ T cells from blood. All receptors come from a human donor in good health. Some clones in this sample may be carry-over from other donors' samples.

The chain's CDR3 is CASSILSGNEQYF. The genes are TRBV7-3 and TRBJ2-7; TCRdb indicates TRBD2, and absent DNA this call remains unverified. This CDR3 is 13 amino acids long. The germline V gene has CDR1 SGHTA and CDR2 FQGTGA.

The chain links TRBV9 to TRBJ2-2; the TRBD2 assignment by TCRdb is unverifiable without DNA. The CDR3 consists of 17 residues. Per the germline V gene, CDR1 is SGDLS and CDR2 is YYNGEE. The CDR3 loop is CASSGSSTRGNTGELFF.